This T cell receptor beta chain was retrieved from a study of T cells in Graves' hyperthyroidism and ophthalmopathy. RNA transcripts provided the source from which TCR beta CDR3 regions were amplified. HTBI primers were employed in a first-round RT-PCR of the TCR CDR3. In TCRdb, the multiplex PCR reads were re-called with MiXCR into one record per CDR3 protein. The repertoire consists of around 600,000 distinct CDR3 sequences, with 14% occurring once and the leading ten covering around 13%. This clonotype occurred many times. Per the germline V gene, CDR1 is SGDLS and CDR2 is YYNGEE. The trim removed 4 bases at V and 7 bases at J, leaving 12 bases unmatched. This CDR3 spans 17 amino acids. On the basis of clinical symptoms, serum thyroxine and TRAb, thyroid ultrasound and orbital computed tomography, diagnoses were made.

This sequence was found in a woman in her forties or fifties with Graves' ophthalmopathy. This rearrangement joins TRBV9 to TRBJ2-2; TRBD2 aligns across 11 bases. The sample comprised blood. CDR3 region: CASSFQPLAGGFGELFF. The CDR3 coding sequence is TGTGCCAGCAGCTTTCAACCCCTAGCGGGAGGATTCGGGGAGCTGTTTTTT.